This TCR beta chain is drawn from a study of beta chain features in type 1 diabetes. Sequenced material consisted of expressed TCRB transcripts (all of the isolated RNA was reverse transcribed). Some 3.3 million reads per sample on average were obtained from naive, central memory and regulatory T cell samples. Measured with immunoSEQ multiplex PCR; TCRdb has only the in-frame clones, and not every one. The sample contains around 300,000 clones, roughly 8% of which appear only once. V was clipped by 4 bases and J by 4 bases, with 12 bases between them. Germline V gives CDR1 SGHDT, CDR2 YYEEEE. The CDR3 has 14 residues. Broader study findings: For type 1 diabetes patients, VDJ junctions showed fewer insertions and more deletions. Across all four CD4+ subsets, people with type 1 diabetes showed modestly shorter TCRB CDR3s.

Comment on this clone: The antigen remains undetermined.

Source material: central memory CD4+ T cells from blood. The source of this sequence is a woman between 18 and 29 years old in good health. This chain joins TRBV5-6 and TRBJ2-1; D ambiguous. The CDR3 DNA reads TGTGCCAGCAGCGCCAGCGTCGGATACAATGAGCAGTTCTTC. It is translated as CASSASVGYNEQFF.